These 18 T cell receptor beta chains were all obtained from the same sample, sequenced in a study of T cell responses to AZD1222 COVID-19 vaccine. Measured with immunoSEQ multiplex PCR; TCRdb has only the in-frame clones, and not every one. The data show some 100,000 clones, around 87% seen once. The sequenced sample was peripheral blood, obtained 28 days after the second AZD1222 dose. These receptors came from an adult who received the AZD1222 COVID-19 vaccine.

The V and J genes are TRBV7-8 and TRBJ2-7; TRBD1 might be the D (5 bases). Per germline, CDR1 SGHVS and CDR2 FQNEAQ. The CDR3 is 18 residues long. Trimming shortened V by 1 base and J by 3 bases, and 22 bases separated the two germline ends. The CDR3 sequence: CASSLEEPLVGARYEQYF. CDR3 in DNA: TGTGCCAGCAGCTTAGAAGAACCCTTAGTAGGGGCGCGCTACGAGCAGTACTTC.

The chain links TRBV12-5 to TRBJ1-1; D may be TRBD1 (5 bases). The CDR3 is 14 amino acids. V was clipped by 5 bases and J by 3 bases, with 13 bases between them. From germline, CDR1 is LGHNT and CDR2 FRNRAP. Here the CDR3 DNA reads TGTGCTAGTGGTGCAGGGAGGGAGGACACTGAAGCTTTCTTT. It encodes CASGAGREDTEAFF.

The genes are TRBV27 and TRBJ1-1; 8 nucleotides agree with TRBD1. CDR3 size: 18 residues. Germline loops: CDR1 MNHEY, CDR2 SMNVEV (reference sequence). With V trimmed by 5 bases and J by 0 bases, 14 bases remained unmatched. As DNA, the CDR3 is TGTGCCAGCAGTCAAAGGGGGACAGGAGTTTTTATGAACACTGAAGCTTTCTTT. Amino acid sequence: CASSQRGTGVFMNTEAFF.

This chain joins TRBV6-5 and TRBJ1-4, with D perhaps TRBD1 (5 bases). The CDR3 totals 14 residues. Trimming pared 7 bases from V and 7 bases from J, leaving 16 bases between. Germline CDR1 MNHEY, CDR2 SVGAGI. The CDR3 region is CASTTRGRGEKLFF. The CDR3 DNA reads as TGTGCCAGCACAACAAGGGGAAGGGGTGAAAAACTGTTTTTT.

The chain has TRBV6-2 or TRBV6-3 and TRBJ1-5; 7 nucleotides align to TRBD1. Trimming cost V 6 bases and J 1 base; bases outside gene matches: 6. Germline V gene sequence: CDR1 MNHEY, CDR2 SVGEGT. This CDR3 is built from 15 residues. The CDR3 bases are TGTGCCAGCAGCCGACAGGGCGGGAGCAATCAGCCCCAGCATTTT. This translates into CASSRQGGSNQPQHF.

This clone was observed once. The rearrangement links TRBV6-1 to TRBJ2-6; D gene unclear. CDR1 MNHNS and CDR2 SASEGT come from the germline V gene. Trimming pared 3 bases from V and 0 bases from J, leaving 0 bases between. The CDR3 spans 13 residues. CDR3 loop: CASSDSGANVLTF. In nucleotides, the CDR3 is TGTGCCAGCAGTGACTCTGGGGCCAACGTCCTGACTTTC.

V is TRBV24-1 and J is TRBJ1-1; 7 nucleotides line up with TRBD1. V shed 4 bases and J 1 base; nucleotides not matched to a gene: 2. Germline V gives CDR1 KGHDR, CDR2 SFDVKD. The CDR3 covers 14 residues. As DNA, the CDR3 is TGTGCCACCAGTGACGACAGGGCGAACACTGAAGCTTTCTTT. Translation: CATSDDRANTEAFF.

CDR3 sequence: CASSKRSGLDEQFF. CDR3 DNA sequence: TGTGCCAGCAGCAAGAGGAGCGGGTTAGATGAGCAGTTCTTC. This rearrangement joins TRBV21-1 to TRBJ2-1; the table's D call, TRBD2, was not checked against the DNA. TRBV21-1 is termed a pseudogene. This CDR3 contains 14 residues.

The V and J genes are TRBV4-3 and TRBJ2-5; possibly TRBD2 for D (6 bases). The CDR3 has 13 amino acids. The V and J ends lost 7 bases and 4 bases respectively, with 13 bases between them. From germline, CDR1 is LGHNA and CDR2 YSLEER. The CDR3 here is CASTSTRGETQYF. CDR3 DNA sequence: TGCGCCAGCACCTCGACTAGGGGAGAGACCCAGTACTTC.

The chain employs TRBV4-2 and TRBJ2-5; TRBD2 matches 8 bases. Germline trimming cut 4 bases from V and 4 bases from J; bases unmatched to any gene: 11. The CDR3 has 16 amino acids. Germline CDR1 reads LGHNA; CDR2 reads YNFKEQ. CDR3 in amino acids: CASSPSDGGARETQYF. CDR3 DNA sequence: TGTGCCAGCAGCCCCTCGGACGGGGGGGCCCGAGAGACCCAGTACTTC.

The chain is built from TRBV6-5 and TRBJ1-2; TRBD1 agrees at 8 bases. The germline V gene has CDR1 MNHEY and CDR2 SVGAGI. The CDR3 consists of 15 residues. The V segment lost 1 base and the J segment 6 bases; nucleotides outside the gene matches: 7. CDR3 region: CASSYFGTGRNGYTF. The CDR3 nucleotides are TGTGCCAGCAGTTACTTCGGGACAGGCCGTAATGGCTACACCTTC.

This CDR3 reads CSVEKGGNEQYF. The CDR3 bases are TGCAGCGTTGAAAAGGGTGGAAACGAGCAGTACTTC. The chain is built from TRBV29-1 and TRBJ2-7; no clear D. CDR1 is SQVTM and CDR2 is ANQGSEA in the germline V gene. V was clipped by 2 bases and J by 5 bases, with 10 bases between them. This CDR3 comprises 12 residues.

The CDR3 nucleotides are TGTGCCAGCTCACCATCGACAGGGGACAATTCACCCCTCCACTTT. It is translated as CASSPSTGDNSPLHF. The gene calls are TRBV18 and TRBJ1-6, with 8 nucleotides matching TRBD1. Germline V gene sequence: CDR1 KGHSH, CDR2 LQKENI. The length of the CDR3 is 15 residues. With 2 bases clipped from V and 7 bases from J, the junction kept 4 bases outside the gene matches.

This clone was picked up a small number of times. J is TRBJ1-5 and V is TRBV19; no reliable D call. Trimming pared 2 bases from V and 0 bases from J, leaving 5 bases between. In germline, CDR1 is LNHDA, CDR2 SQIVND (reference sequence). CDR3 length equals 14 residues. The CDR3 is CASSILDSNQPQHF. DNA for the CDR3: TGTGCCAGTAGTATATTGGATAGCAATCAGCCCCAGCATTTT.

This chain links TRBV11-2 with TRBJ2-7; 8 bases are a match to TRBD1. The V gene end was trimmed by 3 bases and the J gene end by 1 base; junction bases not matched to a gene: 5. The CDR3 consists of 15 residues. Germline CDR1 SGHAT, CDR2 FQNNGV. CDR3 loop: CASSFTTGGSYEQYF. CDR3 nucleotides: TGTGCCAGCAGCTTCACCACAGGGGGTTCCTACGAGCAGTACTTC.

The sample holds a few counts of this clone. The chain combines TRBV7-9 with TRBJ2-1; TRBD2 matches at 10 bases. The trim removed 5 bases at V and 3 bases at J, leaving 4 bases unmatched. Germline CDR1 SEHNR, CDR2 FQNEAQ (reference sequence). This CDR3 has 15 amino acids. The CDR3 is CASSRSGGNYNEQFF. The CDR3 nucleotides are TGTGCCAGCAGCCGTAGCGGGGGGAACTACAATGAGCAGTTCTTC.

V is TRBV9 and J is TRBJ1-1; 10 positions match TRBD1. The CDR3 consists of 15 residues. V lost 1 base to trimming and J lost 3 bases; unmatched junction nucleotides: 3. Germline loops: CDR1 SGDLS, CDR2 YYNGEE. This chain's CDR3 is CASSVTGTGDTEAFF. The CDR3, as DNA: TGTGCCAGCAGCGTAACTGGGACAGGGGACACTGAAGCTTTCTTT. The whole variable domain, remainder taken from reference TRBV9 and TRBJ1-1, is DSGVTQTPKHLITATGQRVTLRCSPRSGDLSVYWYQQSLDQGLQFLIQYYNGEERAKGNILERFSAQQFPDLHSELNLSSLELGDSALYFCASSVTGTGDTEAFFGQGTRLTVV.

The gene calls are TRBV5-8 and TRBJ2-1; weak D call: TRBD2 (7 bases). CDR3 size: 15 residues. The V end was cut by 6 bases, the J end by 2 bases, with 15 bases between. Germline loops: CDR1 SGHTS, CDR2 YDEGEE. CDR3 DNA sequence: TGTGCCAGCACCGTGGGAGGGGGGACCTACAATGAGCAGTTCTTC. This encodes CASTVGGGTYNEQFF.